This T cell receptor (beta chain) originates from a study of blood T cell repertoires in COVID-19. Study background: The samples span acute and convalescent COVID-19 from the United States, Italy and Spain. Sources were T cells, B-cell-depleted T cells, or PBMCs; the material itself was cDNA or gDNA.

In the original workflow: Using reference gene primer amplification, nucleated cell counts were estimated. Here immunoSEQ multiplex PCR was the method, and the copy in TCRdb shows in-frame clones only, minus some. From that table come the V and J calls and clone size; the DNA was used to work out D and trimming. The sample consists of a few hundred thousand clones, roughly 84% of them appearing once. Only one count was recorded for this clone. Input material: peripheral blood. This TCR was sampled from a woman aged 45-65 years with acute or convalescent COVID-19.

Here the CDR3 reads CASSAGQSANTEAFF. DNA of the CDR3: TGTGCCAGCAGCGCAGGACAGTCCGCGAACACTGAAGCTTTCTTT. The chain joins TRBV5-6 to TRBJ1-1, with a weak D call TRBD1 (6 bases). This CDR3 spans 15 amino acids. The V end lost 4 bases, the J end lost 1 base, and 14 bases lay between the germline ends. The germline V gene has CDR1 SGHDT and CDR2 YYEEEE.